The T cell receptor (beta chain) under discussion was sequenced for a study of blood T cell repertoires in COVID-19. Looking at the study overall: Acute-phase and convalescent COVID-19 samples originated in the United States, Italy and Spain.

This clone was detected a few times. The CDR3 has 14 residues. The ends lost 7 bases at V and 1 base at J; junction bases unmatched: 4. Germline-derived CDR1 and CDR2 are MNHEY and SVGAGI. TCRdb's table, derived via immunoSEQ multiplex PCR, lists solely in-frame clones and lacks some. The table has around 130,000 clones, around four fifths seen once. The cohort comprised adults aged roughly 18 to 95 years residing in some 24 US areas. Assignments of participants to cohorts depended upon their own reported clinical history. For recovered donors of Cohort 3, there were two negative PCRs, clearance, or symptom resolution.

The source is a man aged 25 to 45 who had recovered from COVID-19. The sequencing input was PBMCs or T cells enriched from blood (not recorded which). J is TRBJ2-1 and V is TRBV6-5; 7 bases align to TRBD2. Written as DNA, the CDR3 is TGTGCCAGCAACGGGCGGGAGTCCTACAATGAGCAGTTCTTC. Translating it yields CASNGRESYNEQFF.